One T cell receptor (beta chain) is described in this entry. Its target is unknown. Germline V gene lookup returns CDR1 DFQATT and CDR2 SNEGSKA (reference sequence). The CDR3 spans 18 residues. Trimming took 4 bases from V and 0 from J; bases not matched to a gene: 15. The sample originates from a study of post-analysis software for immune sequencing data. Study results and caveats: Patients carried four or five TRBV segments more frequently than controls did, and TRBV5-6, TRBV5-1 and TRBV20-1 were among them.

Each TCR beta cDNA library carried unique molecular identifiers. MiXCR, applied by TCRdb to the PCR reads, yields one record per CDR3 protein. This sample has about 500,000 distinct CDR3 sequences, with 45% found just once. This sequence was found in a girl aged 5-17 years with multiple sclerosis. The chain uses TRBV20-1 and TRBJ2-5, with 9 nucleotides matching TRBD2. The specimen sequenced was blood. CDR3 amino acids: CSATMGTSGRLDQETQYF. The CDR3 bases are TGCAGTGCTACTATGGGAACTAGCGGGCGACTCGACCAAGAGACCCAGTACTTC.